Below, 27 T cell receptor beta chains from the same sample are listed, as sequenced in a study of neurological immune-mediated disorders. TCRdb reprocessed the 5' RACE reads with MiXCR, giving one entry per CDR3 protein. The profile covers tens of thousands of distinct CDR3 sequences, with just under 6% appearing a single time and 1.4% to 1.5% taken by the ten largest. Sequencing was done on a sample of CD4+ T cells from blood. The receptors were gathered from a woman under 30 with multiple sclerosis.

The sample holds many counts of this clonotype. CDR3 DNA: TGTGCCACTCGTGAGCAGGGGGGGACTGAAGCTTTCTTT. This gives the protein CATREQGGTEAFF. The chain joins TRBV19 to TRBJ1-1; 7 bases line up with TRBD1. J was trimmed by 5 bases and V by 10 bases; bases with no gene match: 10. The CDR3 loop spans 13 amino acids. Germline V CDR1 and CDR2: LNHDA, SQIVND (reference sequence).

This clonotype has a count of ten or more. The CDR3 DNA reads as TGTGCCAGCAGCTCTGCCGGGGCGCAGAGCAATGAGCAGTTCTTC. The encoded protein is CASSSAGAQSNEQFF. The chain has TRBV11-2 and TRBJ2-1; D tentatively fits TRBD1 or TRBD2 (5 bases each). The CDR3 consists of 15 residues. CDR1 is SGHAT, CDR2 FQNNGV, per germline. Trimming took off 4 bases at V and 6 bases at J, with 16 bases between the two ends. Filled out from reference TRBV11-2 and TRBJ2-1, the complete variable domain reads EAGVAQSPRYKIIEKRQSVAFWCNPISGHATLYWYQQILGQGPKLLIQFQNNGVVDDSQLPKDRFSAERLKGVDSTLKIQPAKLEDSAVYLCASSSAGAQSNEQFFGPGTRLTVL.

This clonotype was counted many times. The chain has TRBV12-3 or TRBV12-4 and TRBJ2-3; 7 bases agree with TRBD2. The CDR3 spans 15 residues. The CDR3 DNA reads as TGTGTCACAAGCGTGGGCGGGAGCCGCACAGATACGCAGTATTTT. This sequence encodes CVTSVGGSRTDTQYF.

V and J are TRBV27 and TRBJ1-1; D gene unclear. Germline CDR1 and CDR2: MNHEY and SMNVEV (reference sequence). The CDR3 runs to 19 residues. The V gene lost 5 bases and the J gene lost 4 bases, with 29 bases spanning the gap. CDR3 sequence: CASSHRNRGLLFVGTEAFF. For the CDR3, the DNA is TGTGCCAGCAGTCACCGCAACAGAGGGCTTTTATTCGTGGGCACTGAAGCTTTCTTT.

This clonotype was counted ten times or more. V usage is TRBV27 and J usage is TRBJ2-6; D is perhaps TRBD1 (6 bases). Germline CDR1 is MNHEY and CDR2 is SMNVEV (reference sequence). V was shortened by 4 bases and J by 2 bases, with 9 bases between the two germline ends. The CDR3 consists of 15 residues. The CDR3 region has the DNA TGTGCCAGCAGTTCTGGGGGCGCTGGGGCCAACGTCCTGACTTTC. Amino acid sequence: CASSSGGAGANVLTF.

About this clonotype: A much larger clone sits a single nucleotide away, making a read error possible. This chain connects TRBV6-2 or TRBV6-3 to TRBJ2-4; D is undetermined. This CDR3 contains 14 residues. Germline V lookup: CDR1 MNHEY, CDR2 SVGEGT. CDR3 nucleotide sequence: TGTACCAGCAGGTTTCAAGGCGCCAAAAACATTCAGTACTTC. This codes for CTSRFQGAKNIQYF.

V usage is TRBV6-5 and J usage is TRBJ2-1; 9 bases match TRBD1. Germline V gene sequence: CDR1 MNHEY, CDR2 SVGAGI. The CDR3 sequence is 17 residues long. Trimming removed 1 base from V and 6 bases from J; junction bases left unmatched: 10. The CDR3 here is CASSYLYRDRVGNEQFF. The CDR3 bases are TGTGCCAGCAGTTACTTGTATCGGGACAGGGTAGGCAATGAGCAGTTCTTC.

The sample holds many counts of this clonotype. The CDR3 region is CATEGAPRGSPLHF. The CDR3, as DNA: TGTGCTACGGAGGGGGCCCCCCGGGGCTCACCCCTCCACTTT. The V gene is TRBV28, the J gene TRBJ1-6; 7 nucleotides agree with TRBD1. CDR1 is MDHEN and CDR2 is SYDVKM in the germline V gene. CDR3 size: 14 residues.

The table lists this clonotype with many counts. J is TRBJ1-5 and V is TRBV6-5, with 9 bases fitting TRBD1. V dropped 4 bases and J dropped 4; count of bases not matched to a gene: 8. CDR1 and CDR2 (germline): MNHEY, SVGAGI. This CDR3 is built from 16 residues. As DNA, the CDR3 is TGTGCCAGCAGTTTAGATGGGACAGGGTGGAATCAGCCCCAGCATTTT. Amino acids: CASSLDGTGWNQPQHF.

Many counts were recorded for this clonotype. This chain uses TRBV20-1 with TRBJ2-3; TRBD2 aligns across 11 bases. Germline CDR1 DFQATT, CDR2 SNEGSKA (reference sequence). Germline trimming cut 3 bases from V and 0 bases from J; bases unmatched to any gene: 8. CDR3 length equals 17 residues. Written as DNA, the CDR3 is TGCAGTGCTAGGGGGGAAGGACTAGCGGGTAGCACAGATACGCAGTATTTT. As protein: CSARGEGLAGSTDTQYF.

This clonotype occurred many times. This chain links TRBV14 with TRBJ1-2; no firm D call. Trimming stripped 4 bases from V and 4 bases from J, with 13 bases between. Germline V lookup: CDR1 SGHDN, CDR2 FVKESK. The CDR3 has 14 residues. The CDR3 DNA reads TGTGCCAGCAGCCTGCTGAGGGAGGGCTATGGCTACACCTTC. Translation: CASSLLREGYGYTF. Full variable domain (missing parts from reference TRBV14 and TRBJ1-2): EAGVTQFPSHSVIEKGQTVTLRCDPISGHDNLYWYRRVMGKEIKFLLHFVKESKQDESGMPNNRFLAERTGGTYSTLKVQPAELEDSGVYFCASSLLREGYGYTFGSGTRLTVV.

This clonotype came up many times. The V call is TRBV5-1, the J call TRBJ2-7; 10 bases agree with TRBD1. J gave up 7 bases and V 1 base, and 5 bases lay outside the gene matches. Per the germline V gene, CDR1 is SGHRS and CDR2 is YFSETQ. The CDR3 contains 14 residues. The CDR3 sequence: CASSLQGQGKEQYF. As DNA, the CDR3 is TGCGCCAGCAGCTTGCAGGGACAGGGGAAAGAGCAGTACTTC.

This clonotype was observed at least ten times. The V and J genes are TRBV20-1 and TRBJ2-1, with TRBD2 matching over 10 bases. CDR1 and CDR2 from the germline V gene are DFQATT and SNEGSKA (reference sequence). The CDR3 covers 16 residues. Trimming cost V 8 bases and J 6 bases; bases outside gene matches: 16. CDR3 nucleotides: TGCAGTTTTGTTGCTAACCCCGCTAGCGGGAGCAATGAGCAGTTCTTC. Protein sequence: CSFVANPASGSNEQFF.

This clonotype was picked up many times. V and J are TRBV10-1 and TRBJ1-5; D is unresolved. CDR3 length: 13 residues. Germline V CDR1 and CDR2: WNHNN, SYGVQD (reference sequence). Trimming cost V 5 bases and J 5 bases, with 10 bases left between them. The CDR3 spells CASSHNTDQPQHF. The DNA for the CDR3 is TGCGCCAGCAGTCACAATACGGATCAGCCCCAGCATTTT.

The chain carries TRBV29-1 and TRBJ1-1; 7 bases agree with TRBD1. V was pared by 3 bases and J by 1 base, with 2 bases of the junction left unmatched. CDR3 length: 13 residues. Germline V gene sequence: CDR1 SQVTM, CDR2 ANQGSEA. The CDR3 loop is CSVDGDRNTEAFF. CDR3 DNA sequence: TGCAGCGTTGATGGGGACAGGAACACTGAAGCTTTCTTT.

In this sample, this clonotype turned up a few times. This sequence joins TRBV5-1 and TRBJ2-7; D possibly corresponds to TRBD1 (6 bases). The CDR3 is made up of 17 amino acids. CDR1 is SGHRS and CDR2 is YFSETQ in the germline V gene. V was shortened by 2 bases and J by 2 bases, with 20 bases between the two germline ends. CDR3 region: CASSLAVTGIGAYEQYF. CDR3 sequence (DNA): TGCGCCAGCAGCTTAGCCGTCACAGGGATAGGGGCCTACGAGCAGTACTTC. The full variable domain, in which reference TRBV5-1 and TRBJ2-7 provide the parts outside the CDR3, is KAGVTQTPRYLIKTRGQQVTLSCSPISGHRSVSWYQQTPGQGLQFLFEYFSETQRNKGNFPGRFSGRQFSNSRSEMNVSTLELGDSALYLCASSLAVTGIGAYEQYFGPGTRLTVT.

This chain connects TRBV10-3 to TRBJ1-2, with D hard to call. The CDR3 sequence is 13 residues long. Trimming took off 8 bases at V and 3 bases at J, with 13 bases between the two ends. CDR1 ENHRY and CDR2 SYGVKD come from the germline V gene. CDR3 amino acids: CAIAREVDYGYTF. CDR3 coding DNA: TGTGCCATCGCGAGGGAGGTCGACTATGGCTACACCTTC.

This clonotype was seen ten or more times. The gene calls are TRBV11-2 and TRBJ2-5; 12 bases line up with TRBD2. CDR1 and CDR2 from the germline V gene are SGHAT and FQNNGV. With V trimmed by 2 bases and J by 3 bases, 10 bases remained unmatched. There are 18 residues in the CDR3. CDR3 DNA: TGTGCCAGCAGCTTATCGAAGACTAGCGGGGGTGTAGAAGAGACCCAGTACTTC. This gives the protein CASSLSKTSGGVEETQYF. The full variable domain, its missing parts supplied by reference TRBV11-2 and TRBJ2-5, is EAGVAQSPRYKIIEKRQSVAFWCNPISGHATLYWYQQILGQGPKLLIQFQNNGVVDDSQLPKDRFSAERLKGVDSTLKIQPAKLEDSAVYLCASSLSKTSGGVEETQYFGPGTRLLVL.

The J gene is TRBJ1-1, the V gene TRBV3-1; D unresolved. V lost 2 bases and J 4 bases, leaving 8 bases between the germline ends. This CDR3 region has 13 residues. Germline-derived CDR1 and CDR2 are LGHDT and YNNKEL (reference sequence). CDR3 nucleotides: TGTGCCAGCAGCCAAACAATACGCACTGAAGCTTTCTTT. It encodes CASSQTIRTEAFF.

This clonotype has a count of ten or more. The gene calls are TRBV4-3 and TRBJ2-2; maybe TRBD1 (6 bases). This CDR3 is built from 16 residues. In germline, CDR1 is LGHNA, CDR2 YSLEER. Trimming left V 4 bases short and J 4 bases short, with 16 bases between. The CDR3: CASSRVQGPSTGELFF. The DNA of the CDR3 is TGCGCCAGCAGCCGAGTACAGGGTCCCAGCACCGGGGAGCTGTTTTTT.

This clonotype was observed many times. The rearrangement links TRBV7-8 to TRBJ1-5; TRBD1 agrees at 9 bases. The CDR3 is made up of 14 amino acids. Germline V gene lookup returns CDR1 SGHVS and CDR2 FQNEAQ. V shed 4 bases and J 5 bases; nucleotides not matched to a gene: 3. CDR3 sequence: CASSSGTGYQPQHF. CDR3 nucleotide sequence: TGTGCCAGCAGCTCCGGGACAGGGTATCAGCCCCAGCATTTT. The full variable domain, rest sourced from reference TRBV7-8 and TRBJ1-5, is GAGVSQSPRYKVAKRGQDVALRCDPISGHVSLFWYQQALGQGPEFLTYFQNEAQLDKSGLPSDRFFAERPEGSVSTLKIQRTQQEDSAVYLCASSSGTGYQPQHFGDGTRLSIL.

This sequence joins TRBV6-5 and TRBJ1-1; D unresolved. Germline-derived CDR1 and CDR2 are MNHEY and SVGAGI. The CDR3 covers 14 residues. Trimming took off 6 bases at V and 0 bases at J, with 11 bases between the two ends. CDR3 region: CASRITEMNTEAFF. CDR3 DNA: TGTGCCAGCAGGATTACAGAGATGAACACTGAAGCTTTCTTT.

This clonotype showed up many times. The CDR3 sequence: CASSPRRGNEQYF. DNA for the CDR3: TGTGCCAGCAGCCCCCGGCGAGGGAACGAGCAGTACTTC. V is TRBV6-2 or TRBV6-3 and J is TRBJ2-7, with a tentative D call TRBD2 (5 bases). Trimming removed 6 bases from V and 5 bases from J, with 14 bases in between. From germline, CDR1 is MNHEY and CDR2 SVGEGT. CDR3 length: 13 amino acids.

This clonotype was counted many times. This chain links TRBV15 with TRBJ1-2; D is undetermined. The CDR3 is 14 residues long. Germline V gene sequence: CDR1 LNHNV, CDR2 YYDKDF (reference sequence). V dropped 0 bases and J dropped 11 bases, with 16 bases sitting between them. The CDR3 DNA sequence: TGTGCCACCAGCAGAGAGGGCGGAAGGTTGCAGTACACCTTC. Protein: CATSREGGRLQYTF.

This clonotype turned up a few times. The CDR3 region is CASQSGTVNQPQHF. Here the CDR3 DNA reads TGTGCCTCCCAATCCGGGACAGTTAATCAGCCCCAGCATTTT. V and J are TRBV30 and TRBJ1-5; TRBD1 matches at 7 bases. V shed 7 bases, J shed 4 bases, and the junction held 10 bases outside the gene matches. CDR3 length equals 14 residues. Germline CDR1 is GTSNPN and CDR2 is SVGIG (reference sequence).

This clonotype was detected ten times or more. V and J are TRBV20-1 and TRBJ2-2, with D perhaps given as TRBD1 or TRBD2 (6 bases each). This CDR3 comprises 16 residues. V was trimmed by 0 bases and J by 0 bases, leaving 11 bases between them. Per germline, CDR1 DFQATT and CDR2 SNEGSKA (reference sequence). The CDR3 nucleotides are TGCAGTGCTAGAGAGCGGGACACCTCGAACACCGGGGAGCTGTTTTTT. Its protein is CSARERDTSNTGELFF.

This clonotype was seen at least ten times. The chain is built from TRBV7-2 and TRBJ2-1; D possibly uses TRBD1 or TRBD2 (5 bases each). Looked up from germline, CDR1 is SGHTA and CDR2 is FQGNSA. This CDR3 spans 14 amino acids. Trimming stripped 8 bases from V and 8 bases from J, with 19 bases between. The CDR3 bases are TGTGCCAGCCAACTACGGGGTGGGGCCGATGAGCAGTTCTTC. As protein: CASQLRGGADEQFF.